What follows is one T cell receptor (beta chain) and its context. This specimen belongs to a study of blood T cell repertoires in COVID-19. About the study: COVID-19 samples from acute and convalescent phases originated in the United States, Italy and Spain. Sources were T cells, B-cell-depleted T cells, or PBMCs; the material itself was cDNA or gDNA.

Participants were placed into cohorts based on the clinical history they reported. Per the authors' pipeline: It was from reference gene primer amplification that nucleated cell counts were estimated. Sequencing used immunoSEQ multiplex PCR; TCRdb keeps in-frame clones, though not all of them. The DNA was the basis for D and trimming; V, J and clone size are from that table. Of over 150,000 clones in the sample, about 88% were seen once. The CDR3 consists of 17 residues. Germline V gene lookup returns CDR1 LNHNV and CDR2 YYDKDF (reference sequence). V gave up 2 bases and J gave up 7 bases; unmatched junction bases: 13.

This chain links TRBV15 with TRBJ2-3; 9 positions match TRBD2. The clonotype was recovered from a woman aged 50 to 65 who had recovered from COVID-19. The sample consisted of PBMCs or T cells enriched from blood (not recorded which). The CDR3 DNA reads as TGTGCCACCAGCAGACCTACTAAGCGGGAGGTGACATATACGCAGTATTTT. Translating it yields CATSRPTKREVTYTQYF.